Reported below is one TCR beta chain. CDR1 is SGHNT, CDR2 YENEEA, per germline. The CDR3 consists of 16 residues. J was trimmed by 7 bases and V by 2 bases; bases with no gene match: 11. Participants were placed into cohorts based on the clinical history they reported. People in the exposed group encountered a COVID-19 case within 2 weeks before entering the study. These data belong to a study of blood T cell repertoires in COVID-19. Study overall: T cells, B-cell-depleted T cells, or PBMCs supplied cDNA or gDNA.

The assay was immunoSEQ multiplex PCR, and TCRdb's table has in-frame clones only and misses some. Of some 300,000 clones in the sample, approximately 90% were seen once. The J gene is TRBJ2-3, the V gene TRBV11-3; 8 positions agree with TRBD2. Sequenced input: PBMCs or T cells enriched from blood (not recorded which). This clonotype originated in a woman under 40 who had been exposed to COVID-19. This CDR3 is CASSLIGAGAQNTQYF. As DNA, the CDR3 is TGTGCCAGCAGCTTAATCGGAGCGGGGGCTCAAAATACGCAGTATTTT.